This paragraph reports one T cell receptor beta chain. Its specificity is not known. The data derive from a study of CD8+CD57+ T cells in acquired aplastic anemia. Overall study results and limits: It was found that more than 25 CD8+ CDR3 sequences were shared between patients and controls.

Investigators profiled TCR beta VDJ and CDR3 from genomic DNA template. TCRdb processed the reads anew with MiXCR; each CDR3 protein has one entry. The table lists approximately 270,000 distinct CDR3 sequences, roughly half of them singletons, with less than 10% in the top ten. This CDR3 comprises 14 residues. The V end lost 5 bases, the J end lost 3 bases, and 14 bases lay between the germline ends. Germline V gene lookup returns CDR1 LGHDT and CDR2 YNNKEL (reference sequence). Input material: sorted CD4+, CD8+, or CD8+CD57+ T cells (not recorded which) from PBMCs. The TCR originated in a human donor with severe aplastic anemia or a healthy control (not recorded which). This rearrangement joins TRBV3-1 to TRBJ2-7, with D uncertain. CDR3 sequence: CASSASTSSYEQYF. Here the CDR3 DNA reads TGTGCCAGCAGCGCATCTACGAGCAGCTACGAGCAGTACTTC.